Listed here are 6 T cell receptor beta chains from one sample, sequenced in a study of CD8+CD57+ T cells in acquired aplastic anemia. Sequencing involved patients with CD8+CD57+ cell expansion previously shown by flow cytometry. TCR beta VDJ and CDR3 profiles were obtained from a genomic DNA template. From the reads, TCRdb called clonotypes with MiXCR, one entry per CDR3 protein. The sample consists of 150,000 to 200,000 distinct CDR3 sequences, around 75% of them appearing once. The sequenced sample consisted of sorted CD4+, CD8+, or CD8+CD57+ T cells (not recorded which) from PBMCs. These receptors were collected from a human donor with aplastic anemia.

This chain joins TRBV7-8 and TRBJ1-2; D gene unclear. CDR1 is SGHVS and CDR2 is FQNEAQ in the germline V gene. This CDR3 contains 14 residues. V dropped 0 bases and J dropped 2 bases, with 7 bases sitting between them. CDR3 sequence reads: CASSLAPINYGYTF. CDR3 nucleotide sequence: TGTGCCAGCAGCTTAGCGCCCATAAACTATGGCTACACCTTC.

The sample holds a few counts of this clonotype. This chain links TRBV20-1 with TRBJ1-1, with D uncertain. From germline, CDR1 is DFQATT and CDR2 SNEGSKA (reference sequence). The V end was cut by 4 bases, the J end by 4 bases, with 13 bases between. This CDR3 has 13 amino acids. CDR3 region: CSAIRRAPTEAFF. The CDR3 region has the DNA TGCAGTGCTATAAGACGCGCGCCCACTGAAGCTTTCTTT.

CDR3 loop: CASSVDQGAVAFF. The DNA for the CDR3 is TGTGCCAGCAGCGTAGACCAGGGGGCGGTAGCTTTCTTT. V and J are TRBV9 and TRBJ1-1; 8 bases agree with TRBD1. This CDR3 is built from 13 residues. Germline lookup yields CDR1 SGDLS and CDR2 YYNGEE. After removal of 0 bases from V and 10 bases from J, the junction contained 5 bases not matched to a gene.

The V gene is TRBV24-1, the J gene TRBJ2-1, with 9 bases that match TRBD1. This CDR3 contains 16 residues. The germline V gene encodes CDR1 KGHDR and CDR2 SFDVKD. V was clipped by 3 bases and J by 7 bases; unmatched bases: 9. The CDR3 nucleotides read TGTGCCACCAGTGATCCCGGGACAGGGTCTGGAAATGAGCAGTTCTTC. Its protein product is CATSDPGTGSGNEQFF.

The chain recombines TRBV10-3 with TRBJ2-7, with D possibly called TRBD1 or TRBD2 (5 bases each). V lost 11 bases to trimming and J lost 6 bases, with 14 bases between them. The germline CDR1 and CDR2 sequences are ENHRY and SYGVKD. The CDR3 loop spans 11 amino acids. CDR3: CAGGTPLEQYF. CDR3 coding DNA: TGTGCCGGGGGAACACCCCTCGAGCAGTACTTC.

This sequence joins TRBV2 and TRBJ1-5, with 7 bases fitting TRBD1. The CDR3 totals 14 residues. The ends lost 6 bases at V and 7 bases at J; junction bases unmatched: 9. Germline loops: CDR1 SNHLY, CDR2 FYNNEI. The CDR3 DNA reads TGTGCCAGCAGGTTCGACAGGGTGGGCCAGCCCCAGCATTTT. Protein: CASRFDRVGQPQHF.